The 15 T cell receptor beta chains listed next were all sequenced from one sample in a study of blood T cell repertoires in COVID-19. Clones were sequenced by immunoSEQ multiplex PCR, and TCRdb holds only the in-frame ones, with some missing. The repertoire holds some 400,000 clones, with about 90% as singletons. The sample consisted of peripheral blood. Every receptor here comes from a man aged 18 to 30 with active or convalescent COVID-19.

This clone is a singleton in its sample. The gene calls are TRBV19 and TRBJ2-2, with a possible D match to TRBD1 (5 bases). From germline, CDR1 is LNHDA and CDR2 SQIVND (reference sequence). V lost 3 bases to trimming and J lost 6 bases, with 8 bases between them. The CDR3 totals 13 residues. This CDR3 reads CASSMGRAGELFF. The CDR3 nucleotides read TGTGCCAGTAGTATGGGCAGGGCCGGGGAGCTGTTTTTT.

The chain combines TRBV19 with TRBJ2-1, with D hard to call. Germline assignment: CDR1 LNHDA and CDR2 SQIVND (reference sequence). Trimming cost V 1 base and J 4 bases, with 8 bases left between them. The CDR3 is 14 amino acids. DNA for the CDR3: TGTGCCAGTAGTATAGTAGTACGATACAATGAGCAGTTCTTC. This sequence encodes CASSIVVRYNEQFF. Using reference TRBV19 and TRBJ2-1 for the parts outside the CDR3, the full variable domain is DGGITQSPKYLFRKEGQNVTLSCEQNLNHDAMYWYRQDPGQGLRLIYYSQIVNDFQKGDIAEGYSVSREKKESFPLTVTSAQKNPTAFYLCASSIVVRYNEQFFGPGTRLTVL.

This chain joins TRBV3-1 (or the pseudogene TRBV3-2) and TRBJ1-1, with 9 bases lining up with TRBD1. With V trimmed by 4 bases and J by 9 bases, 15 bases remained unmatched. The CDR3 spans 16 residues. Germline-derived CDR1 and CDR2 are LGHDT and YNNKEL (reference sequence). As DNA, the CDR3 is TGTGCCAGCAGCCTCCCGGGACAGGGTCTAAGGCGCCAAGCTTTCTTT. Encoded protein: CASSLPGQGLRRQAFF.

The chain joins TRBV6-5 to TRBJ2-7, with 10 bases matching TRBD1. Germline V lookup: CDR1 MNHEY, CDR2 SVGAGI. V dropped 2 bases and J dropped 0; count of bases not matched to a gene: 4. The CDR3 spans 16 residues. The CDR3 reads CASSYDRGPSSYEQYF. The CDR3 DNA follows: TGTGCCAGCAGTTACGACAGGGGGCCCTCCTCCTACGAGCAGTACTTC.

The chain combines TRBV11-3 with TRBJ2-1; 9 bases fit TRBD2. This CDR3 comprises 16 residues. Germline values: CDR1 SGHNT, CDR2 YENEEA. The V segment lost 4 bases and the J segment 8 bases; nucleotides outside the gene matches: 12. This CDR3 reads CASSSQGTSRSDEQFF. The CDR3, as DNA: TGTGCCAGCAGCTCCCAGGGGACTAGCAGGTCGGATGAGCAGTTCTTC.

The J gene is TRBJ2-2, the V gene TRBV7-2, with 7 bases fitting TRBD1. Germline V CDR1 and CDR2: SGHTA, FQGNSA. The CDR3 is made up of 16 amino acids. The ends lost 4 bases at V and 5 bases at J; junction bases unmatched: 10. The CDR3 nucleotides read TGTGCCAGCAGCTCCCCCGGGACAGTGGTAACCGGGGAGCTGTTTTTT. This translates into CASSSPGTVVTGELFF.

The V and J genes are TRBV3-1 (or the pseudogene TRBV3-2) and TRBJ2-7; 12 positions agree with TRBD2. This CDR3 comprises 16 residues. Germline V CDR1 and CDR2: LGHDT, YNNKEL (reference sequence). V shed 5 bases and J 4 bases; nucleotides not matched to a gene: 9. CDR3 nucleotide sequence: TGTGCCAGCAGCTTCATGACTAGCGGGAGAGAGTACGAGCAGTACTTC. Its protein product is CASSFMTSGREYEQYF.

This chain connects TRBV15 to TRBJ1-4; no definite D call. CDR1 is LNHNV and CDR2 is YYDKDF in the germline V gene (reference sequence). The V end was cut by 0 bases, the J end by 10 bases, with 6 bases between. This CDR3 has 12 residues. In DNA form, the CDR3 reads TGTGCCACCAGCAGAGATAATCGAAAACTGTTTTTT. This gives the protein CATSRDNRKLFF.

This chain joins TRBV9 and TRBJ1-2; perhaps TRBD1 as D (5 bases). The CDR3 loop spans 14 amino acids. In germline, CDR1 is SGDLS, CDR2 YYNGEE. The germline V and J ends were trimmed by 0 bases and 2 bases, with 8 bases remaining between them. The CDR3 nucleotides are TGTGCCAGCAGCGTAGGGGACTCCAACTATGGCTACACCTTC. It codes for CASSVGDSNYGYTF.

V gene TRBV5-1 combines with J gene TRBJ2-7; D might be TRBD1 (7 bases). The CDR3 is 14 residues long. The V end was cut by 4 bases, the J end by 2 bases, with 13 bases between. Germline lookup yields CDR1 SGHRS and CDR2 YFSETQ. CDR3 DNA sequence: TGCGCCAGCAGCCTGGACAGGAGGGCCTACGAGCAGTACTTC. This gives the protein CASSLDRRAYEQYF.

J is TRBJ2-1 and V is TRBV11-2, with 13 bases matching TRBD2. The germline CDR1 and CDR2 sequences are SGHAT and FQNNGV. Trimming at V came to 1 base and at J to 10 bases, leaving 10 bases not matched to a gene. This CDR3 region has 17 residues. As DNA, the CDR3 is TGTGCCAGCAGCTTAGTCCGAGGACTAGCGGGGGCACGAGAGCAGTTCTTC. Its translation: CASSLVRGLAGAREQFF.

This rearrangement joins TRBV5-6 to TRBJ1-1; a possible D gene is TRBD1 (6 bases). This CDR3 has 15 amino acids. Trimming removed 0 bases from V and 2 bases from J, with 11 bases in between. From germline, CDR1 is SGHDT and CDR2 YYEEEE. The CDR3 DNA follows: TGTGCCAGCAGCTTGGTACGGGACACCAACACTGAAGCTTTCTTT. Its translation is CASSLVRDTNTEAFF.

The sample holds a few counts of this clone. This chain joins TRBV28 and TRBJ1-4; the D is unclear. Per the germline V gene, CDR1 is MDHEN and CDR2 is SYDVKM. V lost 2 bases and J 6 bases, leaving 7 bases between the germline ends. CDR3 length: 13 amino acids. DNA of the CDR3: TGTGCCAGCAGTTTAACGGGATATGAAAAACTGTTTTTT. It is translated as CASSLTGYEKLFF.

The chain carries TRBV19 and TRBJ2-1; 10 positions match TRBD2. The CDR3 is 16 amino acids. The germline gives CDR1 LNHDA, CDR2 SQIVND (reference sequence). After removal of 3 bases from V and 3 bases from J, the junction contained 5 bases not matched to a gene. The CDR3 here is CASSIYTSGIYNEQFF. The DNA for the CDR3 is TGTGCCAGTAGTATCTACACTAGCGGGATCTACAATGAGCAGTTCTTC.

The chain uses TRBV27 and TRBJ1-2; no reliable D call. The V end was cut by 2 bases, the J end by 5 bases, with 21 bases between. Germline CDR1 MNHEY, CDR2 SMNVEV (reference sequence). The CDR3 is 17 amino acids. CDR3 loop: CASSLMGNRRGQYGYTF. The CDR3 DNA reads as TGTGCCAGCAGTTTAATGGGGAACCGTCGGGGTCAATATGGCTACACCTTC.